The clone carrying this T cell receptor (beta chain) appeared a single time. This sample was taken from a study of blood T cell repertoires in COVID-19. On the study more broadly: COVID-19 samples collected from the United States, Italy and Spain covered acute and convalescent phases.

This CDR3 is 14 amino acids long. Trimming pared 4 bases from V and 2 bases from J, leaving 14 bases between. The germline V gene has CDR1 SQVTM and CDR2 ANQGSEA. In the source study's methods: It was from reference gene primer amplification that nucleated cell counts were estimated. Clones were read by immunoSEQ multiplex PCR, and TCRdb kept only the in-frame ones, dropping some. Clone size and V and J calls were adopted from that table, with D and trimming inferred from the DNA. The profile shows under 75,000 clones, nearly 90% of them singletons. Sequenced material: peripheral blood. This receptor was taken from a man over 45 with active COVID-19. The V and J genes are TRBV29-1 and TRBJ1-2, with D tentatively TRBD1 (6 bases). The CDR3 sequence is CSVGSSTGNYGYTF. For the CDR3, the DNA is TGCAGCGTTGGATCGTCGACAGGCAACTATGGCTACACCTTC.